This TCR beta chain derives from a study of blood T cell repertoires in COVID-19 (TCRdb year 2020). About the investigation overall: Samples covering the acute and convalescent phases of COVID-19 were provided by collaborators in the United States, Italy and Spain. The prospective study material was composed of cDNA or gDNA derived from T cells, B-cell-depleted T cells, or PBMCs. Subjects who had been exposed to COVID-19, were actively infected with it, or had recovered from it provided the deeply sampled blood TCRbeta repertoires that made up the dataset. The repertoires were released in a freely available public database meant as a resource for research on the immune response to SARS-CoV-2. The samples were drawn from the first 160 participants of the ongoing ImmuneRACE study and from some 1,300 subjects provided by 6 global collaborators. A de-identified subject ID, COVID-19 status, age in years and sex were almost always included in the sample metadata. Where HLA class I and class II types were available, the types were taken from metadata supplied by the sample provider, not from assay-based typing. Overall study outcomes, separate from this receptor: The quantity of clinical and demographic metadata differed by source and by participant and was supplied without curation.

Whole blood was collected in K2EDTA tubes by collaborating institutions according to the institutions' own protocols. For TCRbeta analysis, collaborators shipped samples in one of three forms: frozen whole blood, isolated PBMCs, or DNA extracted from either of those sample types. In regard to this clone: The target of this receptor is not known. Per-nucleotide qualities are absent, and no much larger clonotype sits a single base away.

The immunoSEQ Assay, a bias-controlled multiplex PCR, was used to amplify TCRbeta CDR3 regions from genomic DNA. As for the authors' bioinformatics: The number of nucleated cells in each sample was estimated by amplification of reference gene primers within the assay. To quantify the absolute abundance of each unique TCRbeta CDR3 rearrangement, sequence reads were collapsed and filtered. For each sample, productive Simpson clonality was calculated as the square root of Simpson's diversity index across productive rearrangements. The clones in this table, taken by TCRdb from immuneACCESS, are in-frame only. Not every clone is retained; where verified, under half of the shortfall comes from an unresolved V gene, and the cause of the rest is unknown. The D gene and trimming were derived from the DNA, and the V and J assignments and clone size from that table. The sample includes 55,000 to 75,000 clones, with around 82% observed a single time. The ten largest clones represent 5% to 6.5% of the sample.

The CDR3 has 15 amino acids, counting the end cysteine and phenylalanine. Just the 45-base CDR3 DNA is kept, in frame starting at base 1. Based on the germline V gene, the CDR1 and CDR2 sequences are SGHNT and YENEEA. V is trimmed back by 1 base and J by 6 bases, and the junction contains 6 bases that no gene match accounts for. This receptor was taken from a human donor in a cohort sampled during active COVID-19. The V gene is TRBV11-3 and the J gene is TRBJ2-3, and 8 junction bases match TRBD1. The sample comprised peripheral blood. In nucleotides, the sequence is TGTGCCAGCAGCTTAGCAACAGGGGGGTCGGATACGCAGTATTTT. The resulting protein is CASSLATGGSDTQYF.